This T cell receptor beta chain comes out of a study of control samples from healthy donors and cancer patients. This clone was seen only once. Other nucleotide sequences from this sample produce the same CDR3. Germline loops: CDR1 SGHRS, CDR2 YFSETQ. V lost 3 bases to trimming and J lost 13 bases, with 17 bases between them. The CDR3 spans 14 residues. Generated by immunoSEQ multiplex PCR, the TCRdb table keeps only in-frame clones and is missing some. Counted here are fewer than 90,000 clones, around 82% occurring once; the ten biggest clones make up over 25%. The chain is built from TRBV5-1 and TRBJ1-6; D is possibly TRBD1 (6 bases). Input material: blood. This receptor was taken from a man aged 45 to 65 in good health. The DNA for the CDR3 is TGCGCCAGCAGCTCGGCAGGGGAAGAAAGGCCCCTCCACTTT. Translation gives CASSSAGEERPLHF.